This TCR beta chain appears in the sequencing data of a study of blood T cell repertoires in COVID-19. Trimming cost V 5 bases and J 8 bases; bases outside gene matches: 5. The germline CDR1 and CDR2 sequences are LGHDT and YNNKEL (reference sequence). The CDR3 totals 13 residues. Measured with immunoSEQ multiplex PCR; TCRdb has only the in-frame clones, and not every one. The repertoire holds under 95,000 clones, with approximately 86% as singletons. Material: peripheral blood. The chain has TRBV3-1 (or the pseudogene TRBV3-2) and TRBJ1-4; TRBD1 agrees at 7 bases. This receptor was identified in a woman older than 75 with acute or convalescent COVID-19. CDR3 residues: CASSGGGREKLFF. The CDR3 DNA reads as TGTGCCAGCAGCGGAGGGGGCCGGGAAAAACTGTTTTTT.